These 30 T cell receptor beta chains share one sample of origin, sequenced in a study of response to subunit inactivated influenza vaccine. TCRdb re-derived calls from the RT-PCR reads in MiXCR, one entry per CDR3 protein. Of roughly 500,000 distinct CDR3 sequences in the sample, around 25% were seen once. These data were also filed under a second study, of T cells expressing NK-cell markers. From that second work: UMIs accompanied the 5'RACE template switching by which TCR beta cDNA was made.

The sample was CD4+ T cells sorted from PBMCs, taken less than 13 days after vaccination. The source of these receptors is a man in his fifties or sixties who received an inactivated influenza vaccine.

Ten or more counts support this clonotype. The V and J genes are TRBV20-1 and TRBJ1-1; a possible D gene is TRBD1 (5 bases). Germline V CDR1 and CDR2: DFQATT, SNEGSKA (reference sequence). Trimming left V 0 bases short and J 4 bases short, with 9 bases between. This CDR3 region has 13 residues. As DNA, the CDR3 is TGCAGTGCTAGAGATGGGGGGACCACTGAAGCTTTCTTT. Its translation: CSARDGGTTEAFF.

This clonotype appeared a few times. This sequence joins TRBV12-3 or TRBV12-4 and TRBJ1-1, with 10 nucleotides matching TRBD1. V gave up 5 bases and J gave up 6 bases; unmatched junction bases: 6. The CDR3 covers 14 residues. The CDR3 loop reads CASSPTGGSSEAFF. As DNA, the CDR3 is TGTGCCAGCAGTCCGACAGGGGGCAGCTCTGAAGCTTTCTTT.

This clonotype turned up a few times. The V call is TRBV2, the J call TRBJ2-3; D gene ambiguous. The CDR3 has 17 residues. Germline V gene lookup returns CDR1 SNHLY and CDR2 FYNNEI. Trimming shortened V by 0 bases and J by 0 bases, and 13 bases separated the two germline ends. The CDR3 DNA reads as TGTGCCAGCAGTGAAGCGTTAGGGTTTGGTAGCACAGATACGCAGTATTTT. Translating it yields CASSEALGFGSTDTQYF.

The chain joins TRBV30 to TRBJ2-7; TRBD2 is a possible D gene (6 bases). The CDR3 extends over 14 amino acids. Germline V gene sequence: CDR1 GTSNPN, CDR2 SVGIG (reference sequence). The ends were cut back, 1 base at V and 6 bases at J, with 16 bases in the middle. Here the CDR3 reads CAWSAMGGWSEQYF. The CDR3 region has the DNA TGTGCCTGGAGTGCGATGGGGGGATGGAGCGAGCAGTACTTC.

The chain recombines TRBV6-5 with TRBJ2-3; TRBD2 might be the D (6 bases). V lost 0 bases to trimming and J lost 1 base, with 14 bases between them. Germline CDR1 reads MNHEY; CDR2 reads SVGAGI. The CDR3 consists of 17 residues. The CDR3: CASSYSASGSRTDTQYF. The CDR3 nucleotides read TGTGCCAGCAGTTACTCTGCCAGCGGGTCCCGCACAGATACGCAGTATTTT.

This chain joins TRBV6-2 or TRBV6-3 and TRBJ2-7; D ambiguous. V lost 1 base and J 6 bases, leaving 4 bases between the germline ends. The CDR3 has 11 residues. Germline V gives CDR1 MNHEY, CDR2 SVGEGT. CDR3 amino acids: CASSYWIEQYF. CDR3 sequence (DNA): TGTGCCAGCAGTTACTGGATCGAGCAGTACTTC.

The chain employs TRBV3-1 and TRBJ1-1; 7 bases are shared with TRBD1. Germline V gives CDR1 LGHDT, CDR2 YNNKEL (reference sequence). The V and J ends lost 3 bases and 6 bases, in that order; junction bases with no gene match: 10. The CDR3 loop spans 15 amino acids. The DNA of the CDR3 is TGTGCCAGCAGCCAGCGACAGGGTATGGGGGCTGAAGCTTTCTTT. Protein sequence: CASSQRQGMGAEAFF.

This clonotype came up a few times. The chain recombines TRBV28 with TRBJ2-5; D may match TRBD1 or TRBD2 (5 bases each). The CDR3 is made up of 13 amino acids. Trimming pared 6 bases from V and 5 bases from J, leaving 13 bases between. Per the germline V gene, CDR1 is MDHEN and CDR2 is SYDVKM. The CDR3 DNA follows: TGTGCCAGCAGGTTGGGACGAATGGAGACCCAGTACTTC. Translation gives CASRLGRMETQYF. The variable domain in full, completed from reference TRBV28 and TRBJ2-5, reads DVKVTQSSRYLVKRTGEKVFLECVQDMDHENMFWYRQDPGLGLRLIYFSYDVKMKEKGDIPEGYSVSREKKERFSLILESASTNQTSMYLCASRLGRMETQYFGPGTRLLVL.

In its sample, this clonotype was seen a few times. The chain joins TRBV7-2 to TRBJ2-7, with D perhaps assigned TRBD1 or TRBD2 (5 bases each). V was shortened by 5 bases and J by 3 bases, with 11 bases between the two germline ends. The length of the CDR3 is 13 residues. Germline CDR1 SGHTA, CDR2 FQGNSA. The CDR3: CASSQGPDYEQYF. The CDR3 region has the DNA TGTGCCAGCAGCCAGGGACCGGACTACGAGCAGTACTTC.

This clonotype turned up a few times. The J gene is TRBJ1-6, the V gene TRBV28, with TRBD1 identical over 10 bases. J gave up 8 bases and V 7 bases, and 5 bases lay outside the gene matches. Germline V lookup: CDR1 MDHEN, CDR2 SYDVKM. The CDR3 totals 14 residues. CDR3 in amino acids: CASTSGTGDSPLHF. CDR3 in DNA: TGTGCCAGCACCTCCGGGACAGGGGATTCACCCCTCCACTTT.

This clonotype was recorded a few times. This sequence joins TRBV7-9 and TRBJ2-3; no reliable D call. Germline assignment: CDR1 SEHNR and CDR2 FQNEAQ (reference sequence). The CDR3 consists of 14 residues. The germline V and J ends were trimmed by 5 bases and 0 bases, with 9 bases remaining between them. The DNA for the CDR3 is TGTGCCAGCAGCCTCCACGGGAGCACAGATACGCAGTATTTT. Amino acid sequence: CASSLHGSTDTQYF.

The CDR3 reads CAWSRDLSGANVLTF. The CDR3 DNA sequence: TGTGCCTGGAGTCGGGATCTCTCTGGGGCCAACGTCCTGACTTTC. V usage is TRBV30 and J usage is TRBJ2-6; D possibly corresponds to TRBD2 (5 bases). Trimming removed 2 bases at V and 0 bases at J, with 8 bases between. This CDR3 has 15 amino acids. From germline, CDR1 is GTSNPN and CDR2 SVGIG (reference sequence).

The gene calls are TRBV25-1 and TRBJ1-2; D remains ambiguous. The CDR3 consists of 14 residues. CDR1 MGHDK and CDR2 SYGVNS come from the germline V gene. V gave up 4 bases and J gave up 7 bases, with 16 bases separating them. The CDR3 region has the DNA TGTGCCAGCAGTGGATTGGGTATTTCCGCTGGCTACACCTTC. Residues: CASSGLGISAGYTF.

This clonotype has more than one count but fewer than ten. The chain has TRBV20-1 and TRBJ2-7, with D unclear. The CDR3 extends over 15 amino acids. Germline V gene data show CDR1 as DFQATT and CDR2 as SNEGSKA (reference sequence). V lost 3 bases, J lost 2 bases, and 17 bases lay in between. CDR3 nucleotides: TGCAGTGCTAGGATGTTTGCAATCCACACCTACGAGCAGTACTTC. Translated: CSARMFAIHTYEQYF.

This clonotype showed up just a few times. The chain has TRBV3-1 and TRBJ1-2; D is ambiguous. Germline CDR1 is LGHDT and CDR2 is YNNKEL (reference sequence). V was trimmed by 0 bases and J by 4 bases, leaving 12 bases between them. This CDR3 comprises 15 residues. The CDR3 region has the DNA TGTGCCAGCAGCCAAGATCGAGGCAGTCTCTATGGCTACACCTTC. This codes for CASSQDRGSLYGYTF.

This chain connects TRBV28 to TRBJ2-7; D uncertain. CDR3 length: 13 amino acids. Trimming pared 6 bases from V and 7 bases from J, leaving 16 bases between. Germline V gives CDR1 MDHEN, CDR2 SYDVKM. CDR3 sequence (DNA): TGTGCCAGCAGAACATCAGGAGTCGGGGAGCAGTACTTC. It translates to CASRTSGVGEQYF.

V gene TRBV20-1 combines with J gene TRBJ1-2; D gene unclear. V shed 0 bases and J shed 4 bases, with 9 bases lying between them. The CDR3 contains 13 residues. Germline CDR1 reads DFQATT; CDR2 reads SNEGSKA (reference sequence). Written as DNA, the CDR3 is TGCAGTGCTAGAGAGGACTTAACCTATGGCTACACCTTC. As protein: CSAREDLTYGYTF.

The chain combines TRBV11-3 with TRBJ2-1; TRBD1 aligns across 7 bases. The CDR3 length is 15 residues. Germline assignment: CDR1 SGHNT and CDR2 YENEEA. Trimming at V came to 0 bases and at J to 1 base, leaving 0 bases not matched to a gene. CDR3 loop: CASSLEGQSYNEQFF. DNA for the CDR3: TGTGCCAGCAGCTTAGAGGGACAGTCCTACAATGAGCAGTTCTTC.

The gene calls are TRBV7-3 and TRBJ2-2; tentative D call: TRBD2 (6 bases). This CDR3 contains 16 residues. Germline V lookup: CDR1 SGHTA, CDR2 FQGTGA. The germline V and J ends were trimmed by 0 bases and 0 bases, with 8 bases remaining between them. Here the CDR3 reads CASSLTGGTNTGELFF. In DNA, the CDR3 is TGTGCCAGCAGCTTAACGGGCGGGACGAACACCGGGGAGCTGTTTTTT. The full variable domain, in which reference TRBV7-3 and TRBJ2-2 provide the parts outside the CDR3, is GAGVSQTPSNKVTEKGKYVELRCDPISGHTALYWYRQSLGQGPEFLIYFQGTGAADDSGLPNDRFFAVRPEGSVSTLKIQRTERGDSAVYLCASSLTGGTNTGELFFGEGSRLTVL.

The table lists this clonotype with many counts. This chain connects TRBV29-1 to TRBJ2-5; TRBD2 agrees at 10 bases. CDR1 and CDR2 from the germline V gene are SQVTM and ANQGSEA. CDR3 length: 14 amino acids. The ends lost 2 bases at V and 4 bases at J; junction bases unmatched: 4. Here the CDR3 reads CSVEPLAGAETQYF. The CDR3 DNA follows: TGCAGCGTTGAACCCCTAGCGGGAGCAGAGACCCAGTACTTC. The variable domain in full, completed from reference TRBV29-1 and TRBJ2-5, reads SAVISQKPSRDICQRGTSLTIQCQVDSQVTMMFWYRQQPGQSLTLIATANQGSEATYESGFVIDKFPISRPNLTFSTLTVSNMSPEDSSIYLCSVEPLAGAETQYFGPGTRLLVL.

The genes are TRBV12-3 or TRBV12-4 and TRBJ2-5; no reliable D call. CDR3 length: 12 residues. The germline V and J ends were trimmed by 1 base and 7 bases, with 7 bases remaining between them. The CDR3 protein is CASSLGGGTQYF. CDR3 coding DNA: TGTGCCAGCAGTTTAGGAGGCGGGACCCAGTACTTC.

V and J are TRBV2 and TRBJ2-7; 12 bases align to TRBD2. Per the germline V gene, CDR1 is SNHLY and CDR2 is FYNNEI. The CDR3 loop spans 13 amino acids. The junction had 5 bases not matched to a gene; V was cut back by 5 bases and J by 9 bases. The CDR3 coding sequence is TGTGCCAGCAGTCTAACGGGACTAGCGGGGCAGTACTTC. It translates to CASSLTGLAGQYF.

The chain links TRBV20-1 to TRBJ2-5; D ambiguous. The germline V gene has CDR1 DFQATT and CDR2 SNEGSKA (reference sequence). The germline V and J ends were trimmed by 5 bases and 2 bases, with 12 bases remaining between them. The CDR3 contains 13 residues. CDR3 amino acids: CSAAVRRQETQYF. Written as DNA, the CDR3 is TGCAGTGCTGCTGTCCGGAGACAAGAGACCCAGTACTTC.

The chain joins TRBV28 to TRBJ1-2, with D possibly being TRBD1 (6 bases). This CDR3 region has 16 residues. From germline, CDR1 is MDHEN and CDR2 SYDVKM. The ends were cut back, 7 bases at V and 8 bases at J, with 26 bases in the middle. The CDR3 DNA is TGTGCCAGCACCTCCCCAGGGGAGTCCTTCCTTCAGGGCTACACCTTC. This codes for CASTSPGESFLQGYTF.

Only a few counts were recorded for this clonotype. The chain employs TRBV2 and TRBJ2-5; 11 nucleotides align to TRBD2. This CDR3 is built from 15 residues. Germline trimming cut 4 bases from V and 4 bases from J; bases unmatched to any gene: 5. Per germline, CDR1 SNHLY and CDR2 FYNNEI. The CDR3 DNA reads TGTGCCAGCAGTGTATCGCTAGCGGGGGGAGAGACCCAGTACTTC. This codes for CASSVSLAGGETQYF. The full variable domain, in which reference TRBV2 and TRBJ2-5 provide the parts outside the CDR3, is EPEVTQTPSHQVTQMGQEVILRCVPISNHLYFYWYRQILGQKVEFLVSFYNNEISEKSEIFDDQFSVERPDGSNFTLKIRSTKLEDSAMYFCASSVSLAGGETQYFGPGTRLLVL.

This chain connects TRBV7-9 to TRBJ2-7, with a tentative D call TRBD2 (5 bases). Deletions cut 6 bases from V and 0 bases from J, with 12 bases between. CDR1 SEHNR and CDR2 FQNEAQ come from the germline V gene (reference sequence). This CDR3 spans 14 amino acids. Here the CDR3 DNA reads TGTGCCAGCAGACCCGGTGGGAGCTCCTACGAGCAGTACTTC. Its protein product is CASRPGGSSYEQYF.

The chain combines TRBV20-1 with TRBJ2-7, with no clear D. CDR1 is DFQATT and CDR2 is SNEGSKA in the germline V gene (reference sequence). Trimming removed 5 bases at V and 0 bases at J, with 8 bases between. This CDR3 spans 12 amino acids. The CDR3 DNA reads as TGCAGTGCTCGGCGGACCTCCTACGAGCAGTACTTC. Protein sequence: CSARRTSYEQYF.

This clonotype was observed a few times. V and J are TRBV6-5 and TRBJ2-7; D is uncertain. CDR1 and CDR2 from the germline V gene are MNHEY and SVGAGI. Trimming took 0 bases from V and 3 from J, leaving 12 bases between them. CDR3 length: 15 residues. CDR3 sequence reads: CASSYSGSRVYEQYF. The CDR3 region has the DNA TGTGCCAGCAGTTACTCCGGGTCCAGAGTCTACGAGCAGTACTTC.

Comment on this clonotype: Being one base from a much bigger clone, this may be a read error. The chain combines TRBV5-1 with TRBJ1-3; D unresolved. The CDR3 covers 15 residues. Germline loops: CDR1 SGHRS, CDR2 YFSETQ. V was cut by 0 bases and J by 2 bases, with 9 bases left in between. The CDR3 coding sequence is TGCGCCAGCAGCTTGGGGCCTACCACTGGAAACACCATATATTTT. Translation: CASSLGPTTGNTIYF.

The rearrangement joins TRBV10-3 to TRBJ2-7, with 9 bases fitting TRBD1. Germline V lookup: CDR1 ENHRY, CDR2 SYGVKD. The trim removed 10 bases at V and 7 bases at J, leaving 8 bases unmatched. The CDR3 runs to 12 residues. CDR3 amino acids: CATTGQGYEQYF. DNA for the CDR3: TGTGCCACTACGGGACAGGGTTATGAGCAGTACTTC.